The following is a TCR beta chain sequence with its context. Trimming removed 6 bases from V and 2 bases from J; junction bases left unmatched: 5. CDR1 and CDR2 (germline): MRHNA, SNTAGT. This CDR3 is built from 15 residues. The sample originates from a study of shared clonotypes between healthy human individuals. Profiled with immunoSEQ multiplex PCR; TCRdb holds only in-frame clones, not every one. The repertoire holds around 690,000 clones, with less than 95% as singletons. Material: memory CD8+ T cells from PBMCs. The subset was: CD45RO+ cells pooled with CCR7-negative TemRA cells. The receptor comes from a young man in good health. Some clones in this sample may be carry-over from other donors' samples. The chain is built from TRBV6-4 and TRBJ2-3; 10 bases agree with TRBD1. CDR3 nucleotide sequence: TGTGCCAGCAGCCCCGGGACAGGGGCCACAGATACGCAGTATTTT. Encoded protein: CASSPGTGATDTQYF.